What follows are 4 T cell receptor beta chains derived from one specimen sequenced in a study of T-cell memory formation after mild COVID-19. TCRdb re-analysed the 5' RACE reads in MiXCR, keeping a single row per CDR3 protein. Of 350,000 to 450,000 distinct CDR3 sequences in the sample, 20% to 30% were seen once. Material: PBMCs or a T cell subset sorted from them (not recorded which). These receptors were collected from an adult woman who had mild COVID-19 (a few samples of this study predate the infection). Cell type and time point are not known.

DNA of the CDR3: TGTGCCAGCAGTTTATCCGGTCTCGGCTATGGCTACACCTTC. This sequence encodes CASSLSGLGYGYTF. The chain combines TRBV12-3 or TRBV12-4 with TRBJ1-2; D not resolved. The V end lost 2 bases, the J end lost 4 bases, and 11 bases lay between the germline ends. The CDR3 spans 14 residues.

V and J are TRBV4-1 and TRBJ1-1, with D perhaps matching TRBD1 (6 bases). This CDR3 has 14 amino acids. Trimming removed 6 bases from V and 2 bases from J, with 13 bases in between. Germline CDR1 MGHRA, CDR2 YSYEKL. The CDR3 spells CASRQQGGNTEAFF. The DNA for the CDR3 is TGCGCCAGCAGACAACAGGGTGGAAACACTGAAGCTTTCTTT.

The chain couples TRBV6-5 to TRBJ2-3; a possible D gene is TRBD1 (5 bases). Deletions cut 0 bases from V and 9 bases from J, with 13 bases between. This CDR3 has 14 amino acids. The germline gives CDR1 MNHEY, CDR2 SVGAGI. The CDR3 sequence is CASSYSRTQGTQYF. The CDR3 DNA reads as TGTGCCAGCAGTTACTCCCGGACCCAGGGAACGCAGTATTTT.

The rearrangement links TRBV7-9 to TRBJ2-7; TRBD2 is a possible D gene (6 bases). V lost 0 bases and J lost 7, with 13 bases in between. Germline CDR1 reads SEHNR; CDR2 reads FQNEAQ (reference sequence). The CDR3 has 14 amino acids. The CDR3 is CASSLAGAAGEQYF. As DNA, the CDR3 is TGTGCCAGCAGCTTAGCAGGGGCTGCGGGAGAGCAGTACTTC. The full variable domain, with the rest looked up from reference TRBV7-9 and TRBJ2-7, is DTGVSQNPRHKITKRGQNVTFRCDPISEHNRLYWYRQTLGQGPEFLTYFQNEAQLEKSRLLSDRFSAERPKGSFSTLEIQRTEQGDSAMYLCASSLAGAAGEQYFGPGTRLTVT.